What follows is one TCR beta chain and its context. The entry originates in a study of blood T cell repertoires in COVID-19. The CDR3 extends over 15 amino acids. V gave up 0 bases and J gave up 4 bases, with 13 bases separating them. CDR1 SGHRS and CDR2 YFSETQ come from the germline V gene. Using immunoSEQ multiplex PCR, the repertoire was profiled, and TCRdb retains in-frame clones only, with some absent. Altogether around 200,000 clones are present, approximately 86% being singletons, with the ten largest covering about 4.7%. The chain employs TRBV5-1 and TRBJ1-2; tentative D call: TRBD1 (6 bases). The receptor was isolated from a woman younger than 45 who had been exposed to COVID-19. The sample taken for sequencing was PBMCs or T cells enriched from blood (not recorded which). Written as DNA, the CDR3 is TGCGCCAGCAGCTTGGAATGGGGGCACATCTATGGCTACACCTTC. Translated: CASSLEWGHIYGYTF.